A selection of T cell receptor beta chains follows, all from one sample in a study of blood T cell repertoires in COVID-19. Here immunoSEQ multiplex PCR was the method, and the copy in TCRdb shows in-frame clones only, minus some. The sample lists 150,000 to 200,000 clones; roughly 82% were seen once. Source material: peripheral blood. Receptors were obtained from a woman in her thirties or forties with COVID-19, enrolled during active disease. Each CDR3 is given with its conserved first and last residue. Each record gives: clone size, J gene, V gene, D gene, CDR3 protein, CDR3 DNA. The D gene is left open where the match is weak. Clone size is stated in some rows and not others, as once, few, many or a class when expanded.

>-|TRBJ2-2|TRBV27|TRBD2
CASSLGLAGLNTGELFF
TGTGCCAGCAGTTTAGGACTAGCGGGTTTAAACACCGGGGAGCTGTTTTTT
>-|TRBJ2-1|TRBV29-1|-
CSVVWGGGSYNEQFF
TGCAGCGTTGTATGGGGAGGCGGAAGTTACAATGAGCAGTTCTTC
>-|TRBJ2-2|TRBV9|TRBD1
CASSADRGGTGELFF
TGTGCCAGCAGCGCGGACAGGGGTGGGACCGGGGAGCTGTTTTTT
>-|TRBJ1-3|TRBV19|-
CASRGFRSTQASGNTIYF
TGTGCCAGTAGGGGCTTTCGATCAACGCAAGCCTCTGGAAACACCATATATTTT
>-|TRBJ2-1|TRBV4-1|-
CASSHDTRANEQFF
TGCGCCAGCAGCCACGATACTAGGGCCAATGAGCAGTTCTTC
>-|TRBJ2-2|TRBV11-2|TRBD2
CASSRSREGLNTGELFF
TGTGCCAGCAGCAGAAGTCGGGAGGGGCTGAACACCGGGGAGCTGTTTTTT
>-|TRBJ2-5|TRBV5-1|TRBD1
CASSSGDRIKQETQYF
TGCGCCAGCAGCTCCGGGGACAGGATTAAACAAGAGACCCAGTACTTC
>few|TRBJ2-7|TRBV4-2|TRBD2
CASSPGTSGAYEQYF
TGTGCCAGCAGCCCCGGGACTAGCGGCGCCTACGAGCAGTACTTC
>-|TRBJ1-4|TRBV7-3|TRBD1
CASSLGSTGWVNEKLFF
TGTGCCAGCAGCTTAGGGTCGACAGGGTGGGTAAATGAAAAACTGTTTTTT
>-|TRBJ1-5|TRBV19|-
CASSTTHSNQPQHF
TGTGCCAGTAGTACGACACATAGCAATCAGCCCCAGCATTTT
>-|TRBJ2-3|TRBV12-5|TRBD2
CASGLGSGASTDTQYF
TGTGCTAGTGGTTTGGGTAGCGGGGCGAGCACAGATACGCAGTATTTT
>-|TRBJ1-1|TRBV24-1|TRBD1
CATSDTNSRQGAFF
TGTGCCACCAGTGACACGAACAGCAGACAGGGAGCTTTCTTT
>-|TRBJ2-7|TRBV5-4|-
CASSQYSYEQYF
TGTGCCAGCAGCCAGTACTCCTACGAGCAGTACTTC
>-|TRBJ1-5|TRBV18|TRBD1
CASSRSGQGNQPQHF
TGTGCCAGCTCACGTTCGGGACAGGGCAATCAGCCCCAGCATTTT
>few|TRBJ1-5|TRBV30|TRBD1
CAWSVRTGSQPQHF
TGTGCCTGGAGTGTACGGACAGGAAGCCAGCCCCAGCATTTT
>-|TRBJ2-7|TRBV14|-
CASKSSLHSRGEQYF
TGTGCCAGCAAATCCTCGTTGCACTCCAGAGGGGAGCAGTACTTC
>-|TRBJ2-5|TRBV19|TRBD1
CASSALGQDEGTQYF
TGTGCCAGTAGTGCCCTAGGACAGGATGAAGGGACCCAGTACTTC
>once|TRBJ1-3|TRBV29-1|TRBD1
CSVAGGDYEGNTIYF
TGCAGCGTTGCAGGGGGCGACTACGAGGGAAACACCATATATTTT
>once|TRBJ1-2|TRBV9|TRBD1
CASSGSRDSGEQYTF
TGTGCCAGCAGCGGGTCTAGGGACAGCGGAGAGCAGTACACCTTC
>-|TRBJ2-3|TRBV27|-
CASRLTGLAGRTDTQYF
TGTGCCAGCAGACTTACAGGGTTAGCGGGCCGCACAGATACGCAGTATTTT
>-|TRBJ2-7|TRBV6-5|-
CASRLGHSYEQYF
TGTGCCAGCAGACTGGGCCACTCCTACGAGCAGTACTTC
>-|TRBJ2-2|TRBV19|TRBD1
CASSKGTGVGGELFF
TGTGCCAGTAGTAAAGGGACAGGGGTCGGCGGGGAGCTGTTTTTT
>-|TRBJ1-6|TRBV11-2|TRBD1
CASSLTGGDSPLHF
TGTGCCAGCAGCCTGACAGGGGGCGATTCACCCCTCCACTTT
>-|TRBJ2-5|TRBV28|TRBD2
CASSLTGGPRETQYF
TGTGCCAGCAGTTTAACGGGGGGTCCACGGGAGACCCAGTACTTC
>-|TRBJ2-7|TRBV20-1|-
CSARFRSEQYF
TGCAGTGCTAGATTTAGGAGCGAGCAGTACTTC
>-|TRBJ1-1|TRBV3-1/TRBV3-2|-
CASSQGARGLWNTEAFF
TGTGCCAGCAGCCAAGGGGCCAGGGGCTTGTGGAACACTGAAGCTTTCTTT
>-|TRBJ1-4|TRBV19|TRBD1
CASSPRQGWEKLFF
TGTGCCAGTAGTCCCCGACAGGGTTGGGAAAAACTGTTTTTT